This entry lists 13 T cell receptor beta chains sequenced from one sample in a study of T cells after yellow fever vaccination. TCRdb re-analysed the 5' RACE reads in MiXCR, keeping a single row per CDR3 protein. The sample has approximately 510,000 distinct CDR3 sequences; just over 20% are singletons. Sequencing was performed on PBMCs, taken less than 25 days after the first yellow fever vaccination. These receptors all come from a man aged 18 to 29 who received the YFV17D yellow fever vaccine.

A few counts support this clonotype. The genes are TRBV20-1 and TRBJ1-2; TRBD1 is a possible D gene (5 bases). Trimming removed 3 bases from V and 4 bases from J, with 21 bases in between. Germline V lookup: CDR1 DFQATT, CDR2 SNEGSKA (reference sequence). The CDR3 is 16 amino acids. The CDR3 reads CSASLLSVGTSYGYTF. As DNA, the CDR3 is TGCAGTGCTAGCTTGCTGAGCGTGGGGACCTCCTATGGCTACACCTTC.

This clonotype was detected many times. This chain links TRBV5-5 with TRBJ2-3; 7 bases are shared with TRBD1. V lost 4 bases and J lost 0; bases outside the gene matches: 5. This CDR3 comprises 15 residues. Germline loops: CDR1 SGHKS, CDR2 YYEKEE (reference sequence). CDR3: CASSPDRASTDTQYF. The CDR3 DNA follows: TGTGCCAGCAGCCCCGACAGGGCAAGCACAGATACGCAGTATTTT.

CDR3 in DNA: TGTGCCAGCAGCTTAGGGACACTGGGTCACACTGAAGCTTTCTTT. This sequence encodes CASSLGTLGHTEAFF. The chain uses TRBV7-9 and TRBJ1-1, with TRBD1 as a possible D gene (5 bases). CDR1 and CDR2 (germline): SEHNR, FQNEAQ (reference sequence). This CDR3 is built from 15 residues. V gave up 1 base and J gave up 3 bases, with 12 bases separating them.

The chain joins TRBV11-2 to TRBJ2-3, with D possibly TRBD1 on 6 matching bases. Germline values: CDR1 SGHAT, CDR2 FQNNGV. Trimming took off 5 bases at V and 1 base at J, with 19 bases between the two ends. This CDR3 has 17 residues. The CDR3 reads CASSGRQVETGTDTQYF. The CDR3 DNA is TGTGCCAGCAGCGGGCGACAGGTCGAGACTGGCACAGATACGCAGTATTTT.

This clonotype has a count of ten or more. V gene TRBV4-3 combines with J gene TRBJ2-3, with no clear D. CDR3 size: 14 residues. Trimming took off 1 base at V and 2 bases at J, with 7 bases between the two ends. The germline V gene encodes CDR1 LGHNA and CDR2 YSLEER. The CDR3 sequence is CASSQGALTDTQYF. CDR3 coding DNA: TGCGCCAGCAGCCAAGGGGCTCTCACAGATACGCAGTATTTT.

This clonotype was seen a handful of times. The genes are TRBV7-9 and TRBJ1-6, with TRBD1 as a possible D gene (5 bases). The V end was cut by 1 base, the J end by 9 bases, with 13 bases between. This CDR3 is 15 amino acids long. Germline V lookup: CDR1 SEHNR, CDR2 FQNEAQ (reference sequence). CDR3 DNA sequence: TGTGCCAGCAGCTTAGAGGAGGGGTTGGGTTCACCCCTCCACTTT. Its translation is CASSLEEGLGSPLHF.

V gene TRBV9 combines with J gene TRBJ1-6, with D perhaps matching TRBD1 (5 bases). This CDR3 contains 15 residues. Germline V CDR1 and CDR2: SGDLS, YYNGEE. V gave up 0 bases and J gave up 7 bases, with 11 bases separating them. The CDR3 loop is CASSVGGSGNSPLHF. Written as DNA, the CDR3 is TGTGCCAGCAGCGTAGGGGGGTCTGGAAATTCACCCCTCCACTTT.

A few counts support this clonotype. The V gene is TRBV9, the J gene TRBJ2-3; TRBD2 aligns across 7 bases. The CDR3 extends over 17 amino acids. Germline V gene data show CDR1 as SGDLS and CDR2 as YYNGEE. V lost 3 bases to trimming and J lost 0 bases; unmatched junction nucleotides: 10. CDR3 sequence reads: CASSEALRAGSTDTQYF. As DNA, the CDR3 is TGTGCCAGCAGCGAGGCTCTTCGAGCGGGGAGCACAGATACGCAGTATTTT. The entire variable domain, with the rest obtained from reference TRBV9 and TRBJ2-3, is as follows: DSGVTQTPKHLITATGQRVTLRCSPRSGDLSVYWYQQSLDQGLQFLIQYYNGEERAKGNILERFSAQQFPDLHSELNLSSLELGDSALYFCASSEALRAGSTDTQYFGPGTRLTVL.

This chain uses TRBV6-2 or TRBV6-3 with TRBJ2-5; 8 bases fit TRBD2. With V trimmed by 6 bases and J by 5 bases, 5 bases remained unmatched. The CDR3 runs to 13 residues. Looked up from germline, CDR1 is MNHEY and CDR2 is SVGEGT. CDR3 DNA: TGTGCCAGCAGGGACGCGGGGGGCGAGACCCAGTACTTC. As protein: CASRDAGGETQYF.

The sample holds a few counts of this clonotype. The chain joins TRBV5-1 to TRBJ2-2; 9 bases agree with TRBD2. Germline CDR1 SGHRS, CDR2 YFSETQ. Trimming cost V 2 bases and J 0 bases; bases outside gene matches: 5. The CDR3 extends over 17 amino acids. DNA for the CDR3: TGCGCCAGCAGCTTCTTGGGACTAGCTACGAACACCGGGGAGCTGTTTTTT. Translation gives CASSFLGLATNTGELFF.

The genes are TRBV5-1 and TRBJ2-7; 7 bases line up with TRBD2. The CDR3 spans 15 residues. Germline values: CDR1 SGHRS, CDR2 YFSETQ. V trimming: 1 base; J trimming: 5 bases; junction bases outside the gene matches: 9. The CDR3 nucleotides read TGCGCCAGCAGCTTGTACTCCCCGGGGAGGGACGAGCAGTACTTC. This translates into CASSLYSPGRDEQYF.

This clonotype has a count of ten or more. The rearrangement links TRBV20-1 to TRBJ1-2, with D perhaps TRBD1 (5 bases). The CDR3 has 14 amino acids. Per germline, CDR1 DFQATT and CDR2 SNEGSKA (reference sequence). The V and J ends lost 0 bases and 3 bases respectively, with 11 bases between them. CDR3 nucleotides: TGCAGTGCTAGAGATTACGGCAGGGACTATGGCTACACCTTC. Translated, it gives CSARDYGRDYGYTF.

This clonotype was recorded a few times. CDR3 DNA sequence: TGTGCCAGCAGCTTGTTACAGCCCAAAGCGGGAAACATTCAGTACTTC. Amino acids: CASSLLQPKAGNIQYF. V gene TRBV5-5 combines with J gene TRBJ2-4; TRBD2 might be the D (6 bases). This CDR3 is 16 amino acids long. Trimming stripped 1 base from V and 6 bases from J, with 17 bases between. The V gene's germline CDR1 is SGHKS and CDR2 YYEKEE (reference sequence).